The 11 T cell receptor beta chains in this list originate from one sample, sequenced in a study of T cell clusters in autoimmune cytopenias. Tens of thousands of genome equivalents of blood DNA were amplified for TRB. TRB rearrangements were amplified by touch-down multiplex PCR with mixed TRB-A/B primers. TCRdb reprocessed the multiplex PCR reads and keeps a single row for each CDR3 protein, giving no DNA. In total, the table holds 4,000 or so distinct CDR3 sequences. The data also belong to a second study, concerning T cell repertoires in aging, cancer and after chemotherapy.

Sequencing was done on a sample of peripheral blood. The receptors derive from a human donor in good health.

This chain joins TRBV5-1 and TRBJ2-1; TCRdb proposes TRBD1, but this gene call is untestable without DNA. Germline loops: CDR1 SGHRS, CDR2 YFSETQ. This CDR3 is built from 11 residues. The CDR3 loop is CASTPGGEQFF.

The chain carries TRBV4-2 and TRBJ2-2; TCRdb designates TRBD1, a call that cannot be tested without DNA. The CDR3 is 15 amino acids. Germline V lookup: CDR1 LGHNA, CDR2 YNFKEQ. This CDR3 reads CASSQAGQGTGELFF.

By frequency, this clonotype registers medium-sized. J is TRBJ1-2 and V is TRBV20-1; TCRdb lists TRBD1, though no DNA is available to test this call. CDR1 and CDR2 from the germline V gene are DFQATT and SNEGSKA (reference sequence). The CDR3 runs 13 residues. The CDR3 loop is CSVTDRKGYGYTF.

This CDR3 is CASTLRSGTGGWGYTF. The chain is built from TRBV12-3 or TRBV12-4 and TRBJ1-2; TCRdb's D call, TRBD1, is unchecked because there is no DNA. This CDR3 is 16 amino acids long.

V is TRBV12-3 or TRBV12-4 and J is TRBJ2-5; TCRdb's D call, TRBD1, is unchecked because there is no DNA. This CDR3 region has 16 residues. CDR3 protein: CASSNDRVTPKETQYF.

By frequency, this clonotype is medium-sized (0.01 to 0.1%). The J gene is TRBJ2-3, the V gene TRBV10-3. CDR1 and CDR2 (germline): ENHRY, SYGVKD. The CDR3 runs 12 residues. The CDR3 is CAISDRTDTQYF.

Measured by frequency, this clonotype is medium-sized (0.01 to 0.1%). V is TRBV29-1 and J is TRBJ1-2; TCRdb's D call, TRBD1, is unchecked because there is no DNA. The length of the CDR3 is 16 residues. Germline values: CDR1 SQVTM, CDR2 ANQGSEA. CDR3 amino acids: CSVDKVRGPLGYGYTF. Together with reference TRBV29-1 and TRBJ1-2, the CDR3 gives the full variable domain: SAVISQKPSRDICQRGTSLTIQCQVDSQVTMMFWYRQQPGQSLTLIATANQGSEATYESGFVIDKFPISRPNLTFSTLTVSNMSPEDSSIYLCSVDKVRGPLGYGYTFGSGTRLTVV.

The chain combines TRBV11-3 with TRBJ1-5; lacking DNA, the TRBD1 call made by TCRdb goes unchecked. The CDR3 contains 14 residues. The germline V gene has CDR1 SGHNT and CDR2 YENEEA. The CDR3 is CASSLTGGNQPQHF. Filled out from reference TRBV11-3 and TRBJ1-5, the complete variable domain reads EAGVVQSPRYKIIEKKQPVAFWCNPISGHNTLYWYLQNLGQGPELLIRYENEEAVDDSQLPKDRFSAERLKGVDSTLKIQPAELGDSAVYLCASSLTGGNQPQHFGDGTRLSIL.

Judged by frequency, this clonotype is medium-sized (0.01 to 0.1%). This chain links TRBV7-6 with TRBJ2-1; absent DNA, TCRdb's TRBD2 call cannot be checked. The CDR3 is 14 residues long. Germline V gene lookup returns CDR1 SGHVS and CDR2 FNYEAQ. The CDR3 loop reads CASSLGRVANEQFF. The full variable domain, completed using reference TRBV7-6 and TRBJ2-1, is GAGVSQSPRYKVTKRGQDVALRCDPISGHVSLYWYRQALGQGPEFLTYFNYEAQQDKSGLPNDRFSAERPEGSISTLTIQRTEQRDSAMYRCASSLGRVANEQFFGPGTRLTVL.

By frequency, this clonotype registers medium-sized. V usage is TRBV30 and J usage is TRBJ1-2. CDR1 is GTSNPN and CDR2 is SVGIG in the germline V gene (reference sequence). The CDR3 has 16 amino acids. This CDR3 reads CAWSAPTGLGSYGYTF.

This clonotype is called medium-sized (0.01 to 0.1%) based on its frequency. Here the CDR3 reads CASREQGPLEKLFF. This rearrangement joins TRBV12-3 or TRBV12-4 to TRBJ1-4; TCRdb names TRBD1, which stays unverified in the absence of DNA. The length of the CDR3 is 14 residues.